This TCR beta chain stems from a study of cytomegalovirus exposure and HLA in healthy donors. On the study more broadly: HLA-typed donors were the source of approximately 86 million unique TCRs held in an early data release.

The PCR ran on 60 Vbeta and 13 Jbeta primers. Data came from immunoSEQ multiplex PCR; TCRdb stores just in-frame clones and leaves some out. The profile shows about 85,000 clones, around 80% of them singletons. As regards this clone: Its target is not known.

The germline gives CDR1 SGHKS, CDR2 YYEKEE (reference sequence). Trimming removed 2 bases from V and 1 base from J, with 6 bases in between. This CDR3 is 13 amino acids long. Broader study findings: Prediction of most subjects' HLA-A and HLA-B alleles by TCR beta sequences was reportedly accurate. A later look showed TCR association rates differing by HLA locus, highest for DRB1 and lowest for HLA-C. While the bulk of TCR sequences proved rare, some public TCRs turned up in many donors.

The sample comprised PBMCs. The V and J genes are TRBV5-5 and TRBJ1-1, with D unclear. This sequence originates from a woman aged 45-65 years in good health and CMV-seropositive. CDR3 coding DNA: TGTGCCAGCAGCTTCGCAGGGAACACTGAAGCTTTCTTT. Protein: CASSFAGNTEAFF.